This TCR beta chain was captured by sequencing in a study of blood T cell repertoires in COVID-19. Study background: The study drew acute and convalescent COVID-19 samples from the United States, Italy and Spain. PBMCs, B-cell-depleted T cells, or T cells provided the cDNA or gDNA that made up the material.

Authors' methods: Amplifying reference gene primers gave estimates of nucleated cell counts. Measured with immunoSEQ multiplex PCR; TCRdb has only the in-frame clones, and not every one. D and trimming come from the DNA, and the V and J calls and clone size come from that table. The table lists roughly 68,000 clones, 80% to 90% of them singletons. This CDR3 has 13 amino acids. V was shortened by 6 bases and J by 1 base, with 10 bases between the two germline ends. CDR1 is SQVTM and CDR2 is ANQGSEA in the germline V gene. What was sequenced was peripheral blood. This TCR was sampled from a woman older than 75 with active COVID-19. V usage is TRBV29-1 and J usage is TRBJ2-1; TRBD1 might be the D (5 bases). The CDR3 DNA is TGCAGCGTCAGCCAGGGATCCTACAATGAGCAGTTCTTC. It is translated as CSVSQGSYNEQFF.